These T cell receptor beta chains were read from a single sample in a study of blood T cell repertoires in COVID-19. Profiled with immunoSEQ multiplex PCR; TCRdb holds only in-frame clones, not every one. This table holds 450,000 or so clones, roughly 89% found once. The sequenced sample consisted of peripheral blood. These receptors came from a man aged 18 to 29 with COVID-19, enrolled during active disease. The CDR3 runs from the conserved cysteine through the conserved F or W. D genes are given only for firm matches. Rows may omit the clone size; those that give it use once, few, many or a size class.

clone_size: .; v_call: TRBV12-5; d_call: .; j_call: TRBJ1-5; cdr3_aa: CASGSGVRQPQHF; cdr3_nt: TGTGCTAGTGGTTCAGGGGTTAGGCAGCCCCAGCATTTT
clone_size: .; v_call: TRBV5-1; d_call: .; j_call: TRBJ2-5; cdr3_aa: CASSLGVGDQETQYF; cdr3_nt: TGCGCCAGCAGCTTGGGCGTCGGAGACCAAGAGACCCAGTACTTC
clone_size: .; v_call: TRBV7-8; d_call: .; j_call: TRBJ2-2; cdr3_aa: CASSEGLNSNGELFF; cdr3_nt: TGTGCCAGCAGCGAAGGACTAAATTCCAACGGGGAGCTGTTTTTT
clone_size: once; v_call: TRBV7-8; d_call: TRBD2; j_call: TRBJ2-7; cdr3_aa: CASSLASTSGGYEQYF; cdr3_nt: TGTGCCAGCAGCTTAGCTTCGACTAGCGGGGGCTACGAGCAGTACTTC
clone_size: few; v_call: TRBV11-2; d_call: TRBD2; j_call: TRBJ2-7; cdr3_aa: CASSPAGGIGGQYF; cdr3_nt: TGTGCCAGCAGCCCAGCGGGAGGGATTGGGGGGCAGTACTTC
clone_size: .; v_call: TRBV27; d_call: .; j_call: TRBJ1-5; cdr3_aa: CASSFQGGNQPQHF; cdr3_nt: TGTGCCAGCAGTTTCCAAGGGGGCAATCAGCCCCAGCATTTT
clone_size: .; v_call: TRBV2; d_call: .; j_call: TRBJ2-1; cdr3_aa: CASYKGVAYNEQFF; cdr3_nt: TGTGCCAGTTATAAGGGGGTAGCCTACAATGAGCAGTTCTTC
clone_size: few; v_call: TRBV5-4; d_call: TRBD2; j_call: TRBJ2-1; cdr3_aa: CASSSGGLAGNVGKHFF; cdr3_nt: TGTGCCAGCAGCAGCGGGGGACTAGCGGGAAACGTCGGTAAGCATTTCTTC
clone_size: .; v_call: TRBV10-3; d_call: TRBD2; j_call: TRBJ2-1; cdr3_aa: CAIRGASGFLPYNEQFF; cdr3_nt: TGTGCCATCAGGGGGGCTAGCGGGTTTCTACCCTACAATGAGCAGTTCTTC
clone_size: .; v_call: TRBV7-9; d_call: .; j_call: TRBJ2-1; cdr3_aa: CASSLNAGPNEQFF; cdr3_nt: TGTGCCAGCAGCCTTAATGCGGGACCCAATGAGCAGTTCTTC